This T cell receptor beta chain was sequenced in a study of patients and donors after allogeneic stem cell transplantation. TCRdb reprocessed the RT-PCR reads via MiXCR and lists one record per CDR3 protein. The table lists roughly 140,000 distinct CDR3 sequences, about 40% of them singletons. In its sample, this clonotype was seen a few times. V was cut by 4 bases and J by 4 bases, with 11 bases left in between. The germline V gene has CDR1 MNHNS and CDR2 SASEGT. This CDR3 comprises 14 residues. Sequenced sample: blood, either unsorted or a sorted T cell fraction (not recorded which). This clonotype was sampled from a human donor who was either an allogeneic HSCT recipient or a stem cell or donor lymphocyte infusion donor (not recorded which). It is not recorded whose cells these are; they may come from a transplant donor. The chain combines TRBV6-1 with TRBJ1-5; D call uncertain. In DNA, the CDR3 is TGTGCCAGCAGTGGGGAGGTAGATAATCAGCCCCAGCATTTT. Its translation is CASSGEVDNQPQHF.